The entry below gives a single T cell receptor beta chain sequence along with its context. Its antigen is not known. Other DNA sequences in this sample translate to the same CDR3. This sample was taken from a study of shared clonotypes between healthy human individuals. Overall study results and limits: Generation probabilities of non-shared clonotypes were lower (relative to those shared by all four donors).

Naive CD8 cells lacked CD45RO and underwent positive selection for CCR7, leaving out terminally differentiated effector memory CD45RA+ cells. Donors, without exception, were Caucasian adults residing in Nashville, Tennessee. The authors ran the assay at deep level. TCRdb's table, derived via immunoSEQ multiplex PCR, lists solely in-frame clones and lacks some. The data show around 2.1 million clones, 90% to 95% seen once. This sequence originates from a young man in good health. Some clones in this sample may be carry-over from other donors' samples. The sequenced material came from naive CD8+ T cells from PBMCs.

The CDR3 protein is CASRTTGGYEQYF. The CDR3 nucleotides read TGTGCCAGCAGAACGACAGGGGGCTACGAGCAGTACTTC. This chain connects TRBV27 to TRBJ2-7; TRBD1 agrees at 9 bases. Per the germline V gene, CDR1 is MNHEY and CDR2 is SMNVEV (reference sequence). The CDR3 sequence is 13 residues long. V lost 6 bases, J lost 3 bases, and 3 bases stayed unmatched.